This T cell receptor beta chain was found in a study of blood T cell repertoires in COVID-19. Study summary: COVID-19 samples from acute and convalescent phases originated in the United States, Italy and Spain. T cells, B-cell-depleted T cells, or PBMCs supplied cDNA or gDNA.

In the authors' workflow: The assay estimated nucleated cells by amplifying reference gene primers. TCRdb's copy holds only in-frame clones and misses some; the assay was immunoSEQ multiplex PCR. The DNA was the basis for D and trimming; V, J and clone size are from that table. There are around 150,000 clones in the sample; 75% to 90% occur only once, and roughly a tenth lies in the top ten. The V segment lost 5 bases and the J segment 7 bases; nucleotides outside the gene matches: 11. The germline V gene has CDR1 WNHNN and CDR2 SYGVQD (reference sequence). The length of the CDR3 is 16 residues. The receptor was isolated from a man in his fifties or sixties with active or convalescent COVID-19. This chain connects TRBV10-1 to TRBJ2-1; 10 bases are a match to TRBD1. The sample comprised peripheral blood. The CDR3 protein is CASSPHAGQGMNEQFF. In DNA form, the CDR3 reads TGCGCCAGCAGTCCTCATGCGGGACAGGGGATGAATGAGCAGTTCTTC.